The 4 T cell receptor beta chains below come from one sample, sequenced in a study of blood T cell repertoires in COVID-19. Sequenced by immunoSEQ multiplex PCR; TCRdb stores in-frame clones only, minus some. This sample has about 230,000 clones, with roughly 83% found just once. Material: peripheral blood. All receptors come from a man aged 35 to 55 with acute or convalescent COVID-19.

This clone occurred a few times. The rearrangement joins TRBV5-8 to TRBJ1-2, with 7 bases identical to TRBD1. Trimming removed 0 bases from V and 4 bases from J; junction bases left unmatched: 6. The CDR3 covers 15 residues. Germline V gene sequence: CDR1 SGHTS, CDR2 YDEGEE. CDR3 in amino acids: CASSLGAAGGYGYTF. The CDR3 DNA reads TGTGCCAGCAGCTTGGGCGCCGCAGGGGGCTATGGCTACACCTTC.

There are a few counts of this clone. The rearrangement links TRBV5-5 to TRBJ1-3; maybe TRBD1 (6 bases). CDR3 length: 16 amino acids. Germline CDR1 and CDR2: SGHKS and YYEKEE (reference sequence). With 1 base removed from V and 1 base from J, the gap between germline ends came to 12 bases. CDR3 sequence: CASSLRSRGSGNTIYF. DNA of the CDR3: TGTGCCAGCAGCTTGCGAAGCAGGGGATCTGGAAACACCATATATTTT.

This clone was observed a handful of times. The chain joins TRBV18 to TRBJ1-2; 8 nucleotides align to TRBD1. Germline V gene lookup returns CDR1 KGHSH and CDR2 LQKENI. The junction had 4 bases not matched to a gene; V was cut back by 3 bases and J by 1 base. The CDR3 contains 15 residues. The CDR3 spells CASSPQGAGNYGYTF. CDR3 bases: TGTGCCAGCTCACCCCAGGGGGCTGGTAACTATGGCTACACCTTC.

The CDR3 DNA sequence: TGTGCCACCAGTGACCCCCGCTCCGGGGAGCAGTTCTTC. Its protein is CATSDPRSGEQFF. The chain carries TRBV24-1 and TRBJ2-1; D gene uncertain. The CDR3 totals 13 residues. Germline V lookup: CDR1 KGHDR, CDR2 SFDVKD. Trimming cost V 4 bases and J 10 bases, with 13 bases left between them.